This TCR beta chain derives from a study of glioma-infiltrating T cells after dendritic cell vaccination. Patients had residual fresh-frozen tumor tissue and more than two years of survival data. Before vaccination, two weeks after the third vaccination, and at progression, PBMC were collected. Libraries were prepared by immunoSEQ multiplex PCR; TCRdb keeps only in-frame clonotypes and omits some of them. The sample has fewer than 85,000 clones, roughly 89% seen once. CDR1 and CDR2 (germline): SGHRS, YFSETQ. The CDR3 length is 15 residues. V gave up 0 bases and J gave up 2 bases; unmatched junction bases: 5. Findings and caveats of the study: Higher pretreatment TIL content predicted longer progression-free time and survival.

Of note for this clone: Its specificity is not known.

This specimen consisted of blood, obtained before dendritic cell vaccination. The chain combines TRBV5-1 with TRBJ2-7; 7 nucleotides agree with TRBD1. This TCR derives from a human donor with glioblastoma. CDR3 nucleotides: TGCGCCAGCAGCTTGGGGGGGACAGTCGCCTACGAGCAGTACTTC. It yields the protein CASSLGGTVAYEQYF. Together with reference TRBV5-1 and TRBJ2-7, the CDR3 gives the full variable domain: KAGVTQTPRYLIKTRGQQVTLSCSPISGHRSVSWYQQTPGQGLQFLFEYFSETQRNKGNFPGRFSGRQFSNSRSEMNVSTLELGDSALYLCASSLGGTVAYEQYFGPGTRLTVT.